This TCR delta chain was sequenced in a study of human gamma delta and Vdelta1 T cells. TCRdb made new clone calls on the PCR reads using CATT. The sample yields 1,300 to 1,500 delta-chain clones, approximately 40% seen once. The V gene lost 5 bases and the J gene lost 0 bases, with 22 bases spanning the gap. CDR3 length: 18 amino acids. CDR1 and CDR2 (germline): TSWWSYY, QGS. Relative to its sample, this clone is large. Sequencing was carried out using Vdelta1 gamma-delta T cells from blood. This chain uses TRDV1 with TRDJ1; TRDD3 might be the D (6 bases). The receptor's source is a human donor in good health. The chain's CDR3 is CALGSLLFTWGYTDKLIF. DNA of the CDR3: TGTGCTCTTGGGTCCCTCCTATTTACGTGGGGGTACACCGATAAACTCATCTTT.